This T cell receptor (beta chain) was sequenced for a study of naive and memory T cell subsets. TCR cDNA received a 3' ligated oligonucleotide that carried a UMI. The SP2 primer and nested alpha and beta constant region primers amplified ligated cDNA in four rounds. TCRdb redid the calling of the 5' RACE reads with MiXCR, one entry per CDR3 protein. Among tens of thousands of distinct CDR3 sequences listed, under 10% were seen once. Germline-derived CDR1 and CDR2 are SGHVS and FQNEAQ. With 2 bases removed from V and 8 bases from J, the gap between germline ends came to 14 bases. The CDR3 loop spans 14 amino acids. The sample holds a few counts of this clonotype.

This chain uses TRBV7-8 with TRBJ2-3; D is possibly TRBD2 (7 bases). The source is a female donor in good health. CDR3 bases: TGTGCCAGCAGCTTAAGGGGGGGGCGGGGTACGCAGTATTTT. Translated: CASSLRGGRGTQYF.